The entry that follows covers one TCR beta chain sequence. Study processing details: From reference gene primer amplification, estimates of nucleated cell counts were derived. The table came from immunoSEQ multiplex PCR; TCRdb's copy has only in-frame clones and leaves some out. Clone size and V and J calls were adopted from that table, with D and trimming inferred from the DNA. Of 95,000 to 130,000 clones listed, 90% are singletons. The data belong to a study of blood T cell repertoires in COVID-19. In the study overall: Material from acute and convalescent COVID-19 was sourced from the United States, Italy and Spain. PBMCs, B-cell-depleted T cells, or T cells were the source of the cDNA or gDNA that made up the material.

V trimming: 0 bases; J trimming: 1 base; junction bases outside the gene matches: 2. The germline gives CDR1 SGHDT, CDR2 YYEEEE. CDR3 length: 15 residues. The sequencing sample was made of peripheral blood. This chain joins TRBV5-6 and TRBJ2-3; 7 bases are shared with TRBD2. The sequence came from a human donor with active COVID-19. The donor label of this sample is uncertain. The CDR3 sequence: CASSLGAGGTDTQYF. The CDR3 region has the DNA TGTGCCAGCAGCTTGGGGGCGGGGGGCACAGATACGCAGTATTTT.